This T cell receptor beta chain was identified during a study of PD-1 blockade in classical Hodgkin lymphoma. Clones were read by immunoSEQ multiplex PCR, and TCRdb kept only the in-frame ones, dropping some. The sample holds roughly 62,000 clones, approximately 88% seen once. Relapse was seen in all patients after autologous stem cell transplantation, and brentuximab vedotin exposure was variable. Under best response, outcomes were complete response, partial response or progressive disease. V lost 10 bases, J lost 4 bases, and 22 bases lay in between. This CDR3 comprises 15 residues. Germline assignment: CDR1 MNHNY and CDR2 SVGAGI (reference sequence). Broader study findings: Later analyses included only patients treated at least 1 year post-ASCT. A significant rise in TCR diversity by C4D1 was seen for CD4+ but not CD8+ cells. Before treatment, complete responders showed about the same diversity as newly diagnosed patients.

About this clone itself: The antigen remains undetermined.

The genes are TRBV6-6 and TRBJ1-1; D call uncertain. This specimen was peripheral blood mononuclear cells (PBMCs), taken at baseline. The sequence was obtained from a human donor with classical Hodgkin lymphoma. CDR3 nucleotide sequence: TGTGCCACCCTCCGGTTCCCATACCTGAGCACTGAAGCTTTCTTT. Translating gives CATLRFPYLSTEAFF.